This T cell receptor beta chain was recovered during a study of regulatory T cells in long-lasting Graves disease. Deletions cut 5 bases from V and 0 bases from J, with 17 bases between. The germline V gene has CDR1 MDHEN and CDR2 SYDVKM. CDR3 length equals 17 residues. This clonotype was detected a few times. HTBI primers from iRepertoire and Arm-PCR of CDR3 regions yielded the TCR beta libraries. TCRdb re-called the multiplex PCR reads with MiXCR, one entry per CDR3 protein. The repertoire holds under 450,000 distinct CDR3 sequences, with 16% as singletons. Indicated time point: newly diagnosed GD, antithyroid drugs for less than 3 months. Following extraction of RNA from PBMCs, that RNA was used to make the TCR library. These sequences were also reported in another study, on T cells in Graves' hyperthyroidism and ophthalmopathy. That paper notes: With a duration under 2 months, the hyperthyroidism was newly diagnosed in patients aged 18 to 65. Exclusion of a patient resulted from uncontrolled infection, other autoimmune disease, pregnancy or lactation. Diagnosing involved the use of clinical symptoms, serum thyroxine and TRAb, thyroid ultrasound and orbital computed tomography. Most thyroid clonotypes with frequency above 0.001 were detected in blood.

The V call is TRBV28, the J call TRBJ2-4, with D unresolved. This clonotype was obtained from a woman under 30 with Graves disease. Sequenced material: peripheral blood mononuclear cells (PBMCs), taken at new diagnosis, from a patient treated with antithyroid drugs. CDR3 loop: CASSRLSSNLAKNIQYF. In DNA form, the CDR3 reads TGTGCCAGCAGTCGACTTTCGTCCAACCTAGCCAAAAACATTCAGTACTTC.